Listed below are T cell receptor beta chains from one sample, sequenced in a study of blood T cell repertoires in COVID-19. Clones were read by immunoSEQ multiplex PCR, and TCRdb kept only the in-frame ones, dropping some. Here the sample spans about 240,000 clones, about 85% being singletons. The sequencing sample was made of peripheral blood. These receptors were taken from a man between 60 and 75 years old who had recovered from COVID-19. Both conserved end residues are part of each CDR3. Fields, in order: J gene, V gene, D gene, clone size, CDR3 protein, CDR3 DNA. A D gene is named only where the DNA matches it firmly. Size tells how often a clone was seen (once, few, many) or the class of an expanded clone, and some rows leave it out.

J: TRBJ2-6
V: TRBV7-9
D: TRBD1
size: once
CDR3: CAIPSGQKSSGANVLTF
DNA: TGTGCCATCCCTTCGGGACAGAAAAGCTCTGGGGCCAACGTCCTGACTTTC

J: TRBJ2-7
V: TRBV27
D: .
size: .
CDR3: CASSSGLYEQYF
DNA: TGTGCCAGCAGTTCGGGACTCTACGAGCAGTACTTC

J: TRBJ2-3
V: TRBV28
D: TRBD1
size: .
CDR3: CASSLIPPTGSTDTQYF
DNA: TGTGCCAGCAGTTTAATTCCTCCGACAGGGAGCACAGATACGCAGTATTTT

J: TRBJ1-3
V: TRBV11-3
D: .
size: .
CDR3: CASSNGIGNTIYF
DNA: TGTGCCAGCAGCAACGGGATCGGAAACACCATATATTTT

J: TRBJ2-4
V: TRBV20-1
D: TRBD1
size: .
CDR3: CSASLRDRGDIQYF
DNA: TGCAGTGCTAGTCTCCGGGACAGAGGAGACATTCAGTACTTC

J: TRBJ1-1
V: TRBV6-6
D: .
size: .
CDR3: CASSPLLQIEAFF
DNA: TGTGCCAGCAGTCCACTCTTACAGATTGAAGCTTTCTTT

J: TRBJ2-2
V: TRBV12-5
D: .
size: .
CDR3: CASADLGATNTGELFF
DNA: TGTGCTAGTGCAGATCTAGGGGCCACGAACACCGGGGAGCTGTTTTTT

J: TRBJ1-1
V: TRBV18
D: .
size: .
CDR3: CASSSMGLGEAFF
DNA: TGTGCCAGCTCCTCAATGGGGCTTGGTGAAGCTTTCTTT

J: TRBJ2-1
V: TRBV7-2
D: .
size: .
CDR3: CASSPPGGAAWNEQFF
DNA: TGTGCCAGCAGCCCCCCTGGCGGGGCGGCATGGAATGAGCAGTTCTTC

J: TRBJ2-2
V: TRBV7-2
D: TRBD2
size: few
CDR3: CASSLGLAGGPTGELFF
DNA: TGTGCCAGCAGCTTAGGACTAGCGGGGGGGCCCACCGGGGAGCTGTTTTTT

J: TRBJ2-6
V: TRBV7-8
D: TRBD2
size: .
CDR3: CASSSEMRAGDLSGANVLTF
DNA: TGTGCCAGCAGCTCTGAGATGCGAGCGGGGGATCTCTCTGGGGCCAACGTCCTGACTTTC

J: TRBJ1-3
V: TRBV4-1
D: .
size: .
CDR3: CASSQGQRAIGNTIYF
DNA: TGCGCCAGCAGCCAGGGACAAAGGGCAATTGGAAACACCATATATTTT

J: TRBJ2-1
V: TRBV5-6
D: .
size: few
CDR3: CASSFFTQTRYNEQFF
DNA: TGTGCCAGCAGCTTTTTCACCCAGACAAGATACAATGAGCAGTTCTTC

J: TRBJ2-5
V: TRBV3-1/TRBV3-2
D: TRBD2
size: .
CDR3: CASSQDLERGGPETQYF
DNA: TGTGCCAGCAGCCAAGATCTGGAGCGGGGGGGCCCGGAGACCCAGTACTTC

J: TRBJ1-2
V: TRBV29-1
D: .
size: .
CDR3: CSVQVHFNYGYTF
DNA: TGCAGCGTTCAGGTCCACTTTAACTATGGCTACACCTTC

J: TRBJ1-1
V: TRBV5-1
D: .
size: .
CDR3: CASSAGDLRAEAFF
DNA: TGCGCCAGCAGCGCCGGCGACCTGCGGGCTGAAGCTTTCTTT

J: TRBJ1-4
V: TRBV5-1
D: TRBD1
size: .
CDR3: CASSPYGTEVEKLFF
DNA: TGCGCCAGCAGCCCTTACGGGACAGAAGTTGAAAAACTGTTTTTT

J: TRBJ2-1
V: TRBV9
D: .
size: once
CDR3: CASSPPGNNEQFF
DNA: TGTGCCAGCAGCCCCCCCGGGAACAATGAGCAGTTCTTC

J: TRBJ1-2
V: TRBV6-5
D: .
size: .
CDR3: CASSYSAGGSSYTF
DNA: TGTGCCAGCAGTTACTCGGCCGGGGGGTCCAGCTACACCTTC

J: TRBJ1-5
V: TRBV5-4
D: TRBD1
size: few
CDR3: CASSFRTGQDQPQHF
DNA: TGTGCCAGCAGCTTCCGGACAGGGCAGGATCAGCCCCAGCATTTT

J: TRBJ1-2
V: TRBV5-1
D: TRBD1
size: .
CDR3: CASSPFGTGEGHGYTF
DNA: TGCGCCAGCAGCCCTTTTGGGACAGGGGAAGGTCATGGCTACACCTTC

J: TRBJ2-3
V: TRBV9
D: TRBD2
size: .
CDR3: CASSVGLAGGYSTDTQYF
DNA: TGTGCCAGCAGCGTAGGACTAGCGGGGGGCTATAGCACAGATACGCAGTATTTT

J: TRBJ1-2
V: TRBV14
D: .
size: once
CDR3: CASSQDGRAGGYTF
DNA: TGTGCCAGCAGCCAAGATGGAAGGGCGGGCGGCTACACCTTC

J: TRBJ1-4
V: TRBV11-2
D: .
size: .
CDR3: CASSLGGGRNEKLFF
DNA: TGTGCCAGCAGCTTAGGAGGGGGACGTAATGAAAAACTGTTTTTT

J: TRBJ1-1
V: TRBV19
D: TRBD1
size: .
CDR3: CASRTGQGRAEAFF
DNA: TGTGCCAGTAGAACCGGACAGGGGCGGGCTGAAGCTTTCTTT

J: TRBJ1-4
V: TRBV5-5
D: .
size: .
CDR3: CASSWEFTGFANEKLFF
DNA: TGTGCCAGCAGCTGGGAATTTACAGGGTTTGCTAATGAAAAACTGTTTTTT

J: TRBJ2-7
V: TRBV2
D: .
size: .
CDR3: CASSDQYEQYF
DNA: TGTGCCAGCAGTGATCAGTACGAGCAGTACTTC

J: TRBJ1-6
V: TRBV6-5
D: .
size: .
CDR3: CASSDPGRGLSPLHF
DNA: TGTGCCAGCAGCGACCCGGGGAGGGGTCTGTCACCCCTCCACTTT

J: TRBJ1-3
V: TRBV4-1
D: .
size: .
CDR3: CASSQGIGTLGNTIYF
DNA: TGCGCCAGCAGCCAAGGTATTGGGACACTTGGAAACACCATATATTTT

J: TRBJ1-6
V: TRBV19
D: .
size: few
CDR3: CASSSRGNSPLHF
DNA: TGTGCCAGTAGTAGCAGGGGTAATTCACCCCTCCACTTT

J: TRBJ1-1
V: TRBV6-5
D: .
size: .
CDR3: CASSYSGGEAFF
DNA: TGTGCCAGCAGTTACTCAGGGGGTGAAGCTTTCTTT

J: TRBJ2-1
V: TRBV20-1
D: .
size: .
CDR3: CSAGPGNEQFF
DNA: TGCAGTGCTGGCCCGGGAAATGAGCAGTTCTTC

J: TRBJ1-1
V: TRBV6-7
D: TRBD1
size: .
CDR3: CASRCDRVDTEAFF
DNA: TGTGCCAGCAGATGCGACAGGGTAGACACTGAAGCTTTCTTT

J: TRBJ2-5
V: TRBV12-3/TRBV12-4
D: TRBD2
size: .
CDR3: CASRTLAGTQYF
DNA: TGTGCCAGCAGGACCCTAGCGGGTACCCAGTACTTC

J: TRBJ1-2
V: TRBV24-1
D: .
size: .
CDR3: CATSDFYGSGGYTF
DNA: TGTGCCACCAGTGATTTTTACGGGTCTGGAGGCTACACCTTC

J: TRBJ1-2
V: TRBV5-6
D: .
size: .
CDR3: CASSLRFRGGNYGYTF
DNA: TGTGCCAGCAGCTTAAGGTTCCGGGGGGGGAACTATGGCTACACCTTC

J: TRBJ1-6
V: TRBV27
D: .
size: .
CDR3: CASSSLAAYNSPLHF
DNA: TGTGCCAGCAGTTCCCTGGCCGCCTATAATTCACCCCTCCACTTT

J: TRBJ1-2
V: TRBV10-3
D: TRBD1
size: .
CDR3: CAISETRQGVGRGYTF
DNA: TGTGCCATCAGTGAAACCAGACAGGGGGTGGGTAGAGGCTACACCTTC

J: TRBJ2-5
V: TRBV5-6
D: TRBD1
size: .
CDR3: CASSYTGGYQETQYF
DNA: TGTGCCAGCAGCTATACAGGGGGGTACCAAGAGACCCAGTACTTC

J: TRBJ1-6
V: TRBV5-6
D: .
size: .
CDR3: CASSLLGDSPLHF
DNA: TGTGCCAGCAGCTTGTTGGGAGACTCACCCCTCCACTTT

J: TRBJ1-6
V: TRBV14
D: .
size: .
CDR3: CASSQDSGSGSPLHF
DNA: TGTGCCAGCAGCCAAGATTCAGGGTCGGGTTCACCCCTCCACTTT

J: TRBJ1-5
V: TRBV11-2
D: .
size: .
CDR3: CASSFTGSNQPQHF
DNA: TGTGCCAGCAGCTTCACAGGTAGCAATCAGCCCCAGCATTTT

J: TRBJ2-3
V: TRBV29-1
D: TRBD2
size: .
CDR3: CSGLLAGSTDTQYF
DNA: TGCAGCGGACTACTAGCGGGAAGCACAGATACGCAGTATTTT

J: TRBJ1-3
V: TRBV13
D: .
size: .
CDR3: CASSDEGHPSGNTIYF
DNA: TGTGCCAGCAGCGACGAGGGACACCCCTCTGGAAACACCATATATTTT

J: TRBJ1-1
V: TRBV5-1
D: TRBD1
size: .
CDR3: CASSLGQGRNTEAFF
DNA: TGCGCCAGCAGCTTGGGACAGGGGCGGAACACTGAAGCTTTCTTT

J: TRBJ2-7
V: TRBV14
D: .
size: .
CDR3: CASRLTGGDEQYF
DNA: TGTGCCAGCAGACTTACAGGGGGGGACGAGCAGTACTTC

J: TRBJ2-2
V: TRBV19
D: TRBD1
size: .
CDR3: CASSPLTGYTGELFF
DNA: TGTGCCAGTAGTCCCTTGACAGGGTATACCGGGGAGCTGTTTTTT

J: TRBJ2-2
V: TRBV28
D: .
size: .
CDR3: CASSFAGAGTGELFF
DNA: TGTGCCAGCAGTTTTGCGGGGGCAGGGACCGGGGAGCTGTTTTTT

J: TRBJ1-1
V: TRBV6-5
D: .
size: .
CDR3: CASTGSRYTEAFF
DNA: TGTGCCAGCACGGGAAGCCGTTACACTGAAGCTTTCTTT

J: TRBJ1-1
V: TRBV3-1/TRBV3-2
D: TRBD1
size: .
CDR3: CASSRGQQAFF
DNA: TGTGCCAGCAGCCGGGGACAGCAAGCTTTCTTT